Listed below are T cell receptor beta chains from one sample, sequenced in a study of T cell changes during pregnancy in multiple sclerosis. TCRdb's copy holds only in-frame clones and misses some; the assay was immunoSEQ multiplex PCR. The sample lists more than 65,000 clones, about 93% occurring once. Sequencing used CD4+ T cells from peripheral blood mononuclear cells, obtained before pregnancy. Source of these receptors: a female donor with multiple sclerosis, enrolled in a pregnancy study. The CDR3 runs from the conserved cysteine through the conserved F or W. The order of the fields is CDR3 DNA, CDR3 protein, D gene, J gene, clone size, V gene. A D gene is named only where the DNA matches it firmly. Clone size appears in some rows only: once, few, many, or a class for an expanded clone.

CDR3nt: TGTGCCAGCAGCTTAGGGACAGGGTTAACTGGTACTGAAGCTTTCTTT
CDR3aa: CASSLGTGLTGTEAFF
d_gene: TRBD1
j_gene: TRBJ1-1
abundance: -
v_gene: TRBV7-8

CDR3nt: TGCGCCAGCAGCCAAGTTGCGGGGCTGAACACTGAAGCTTTCTTT
CDR3aa: CASSQVAGLNTEAFF
d_gene: -
j_gene: TRBJ1-1
abundance: -
v_gene: TRBV4-1

CDR3nt: TGTGCCAGCAGTGAAAGCGGGCCACTCTACGAGCAGTACTTC
CDR3aa: CASSESGPLYEQYF
d_gene: -
j_gene: TRBJ2-7
abundance: -
v_gene: TRBV25-1

CDR3nt: TGCAGCGTTGAAGGGGGACTAGGAAGAAAAAATGAGCAGTTCTTC
CDR3aa: CSVEGGLGRKNEQFF
d_gene: TRBD2
j_gene: TRBJ2-1
abundance: -
v_gene: TRBV29-1

CDR3nt: TGTGCCAGTAGTTCCCAGGATTATAGCAATCAGCCCCAGCATTTT
CDR3aa: CASSSQDYSNQPQHF
d_gene: -
j_gene: TRBJ1-5
abundance: -
v_gene: TRBV19

CDR3nt: TGTGCCAGCAGCATTAGCGGGAGGGCCTACGAGCAGTACTTC
CDR3aa: CASSISGRAYEQYF
d_gene: TRBD2
j_gene: TRBJ2-7
abundance: -
v_gene: TRBV28

CDR3nt: TGCGCCAGCAGCCAGGGGACAGGGTTCATGAACACTGAAGCTTTCTTT
CDR3aa: CASSQGTGFMNTEAFF
d_gene: TRBD1
j_gene: TRBJ1-1
abundance: -
v_gene: TRBV5-1

CDR3nt: TGTGCCAGCAGCTATACGACAGGGGGGGGACAGCCCCAGCATTTT
CDR3aa: CASSYTTGGGQPQHF
d_gene: TRBD1
j_gene: TRBJ1-5
abundance: -
v_gene: TRBV7-2

CDR3nt: TGTGCCAGCAGCTCCCGTACTAGCGGGACCTACAATGAGCAGTTCTTC
CDR3aa: CASSSRTSGTYNEQFF
d_gene: TRBD2
j_gene: TRBJ2-1
abundance: -
v_gene: TRBV7-6

CDR3nt: TGTGCCAGCAGCGGCCGGCGGGGCGGGGACTACAATGAGCAGTTCTTC
CDR3aa: CASSGRRGGDYNEQFF
d_gene: -
j_gene: TRBJ2-1
abundance: -
v_gene: TRBV9

CDR3nt: TGTGCCAGCAGGGGGGACAGTCCCTACGAGCAGTACTTC
CDR3aa: CASRGDSPYEQYF
d_gene: TRBD1
j_gene: TRBJ2-7
abundance: -
v_gene: TRBV28

CDR3nt: TGTGCCAGCAGCTTAGACAGGGTGAACTATGGCTACACCTTC
CDR3aa: CASSLDRVNYGYTF
d_gene: -
j_gene: TRBJ1-2
abundance: once
v_gene: TRBV7-2

CDR3nt: TGTGCCAGCAGCCCCTGGGATGCGGGTACCCAGTACTTC
CDR3aa: CASSPWDAGTQYF
d_gene: -
j_gene: TRBJ2-5
abundance: once
v_gene: TRBV5-4

CDR3nt: TGTGCCAGCCTTCGTGGGGGGGCCTCTAAAGAGACCCAGTACTTC
CDR3aa: CASLRGGASKETQYF
d_gene: -
j_gene: TRBJ2-5
abundance: -
v_gene: TRBV6-1

CDR3nt: TGTGCCAGCAGTGGGCTAGCGGGGACAGCCACCGGGGAGCTGTTTTTT
CDR3aa: CASSGLAGTATGELFF
d_gene: TRBD2
j_gene: TRBJ2-2
abundance: -
v_gene: TRBV2

CDR3nt: TGCGCCAGCAGCTGGGGGACTAATAGCTCCTACGAGCAGTACTTC
CDR3aa: CASSWGTNSSYEQYF
d_gene: TRBD2
j_gene: TRBJ2-7
abundance: -
v_gene: TRBV5-1

CDR3nt: TGTGCCAGCAGCTTGTTGGCGCCCGGACAGGTCTATGGCTACACCTTC
CDR3aa: CASSLLAPGQVYGYTF
d_gene: TRBD1
j_gene: TRBJ1-2
abundance: -
v_gene: TRBV5-6

CDR3nt: TGTGCCAGCAGCCCTGGCAGCCACTGGACAGGGAATTCACCCCTCCACTTT
CDR3aa: CASSPGSHWTGNSPLHF
d_gene: TRBD1
j_gene: TRBJ1-6
abundance: -
v_gene: TRBV5-6

CDR3nt: TGTGCCAGCAGCTTGGCCGCGGAGGTTTATTCACCCCTCCACTTT
CDR3aa: CASSLAAEVYSPLHF
d_gene: -
j_gene: TRBJ1-6
abundance: -
v_gene: TRBV5-4

CDR3nt: TGCGCCAGCAGCTTGGAGCCTCTCCCGAACACTGAAGCTTTCTTT
CDR3aa: CASSLEPLPNTEAFF
d_gene: -
j_gene: TRBJ1-1
abundance: -
v_gene: TRBV5-1

CDR3nt: TGTGCCAGCAGCCCCGGGACAGGGCAATCTCTTCCCCTCCACTTT
CDR3aa: CASSPGTGQSLPLHF
d_gene: TRBD1
j_gene: TRBJ1-6
abundance: -
v_gene: TRBV5-6

CDR3nt: TGTGCCAGCAGCACTCCGGGACTAGCGGGATCAACAGATACGCAGTATTTT
CDR3aa: CASSTPGLAGSTDTQYF
d_gene: TRBD2
j_gene: TRBJ2-3
abundance: -
v_gene: TRBV28

CDR3nt: TGTGCCAGCATTGGGGCGGGAGATTTGCGCGAGCAGTACTTC
CDR3aa: CASIGAGDLREQYF
d_gene: TRBD2
j_gene: TRBJ2-7
abundance: -
v_gene: TRBV6-6

CDR3nt: TGTGCCAGCAGCTTGGGGGGTGACTATGGCTACACCTTC
CDR3aa: CASSLGGDYGYTF
d_gene: -
j_gene: TRBJ1-2
abundance: -
v_gene: TRBV7-9

CDR3nt: TGTGCCAGCAGTTTGAACAGGGGGAACACTGAAGCTTTCTTT
CDR3aa: CASSLNRGNTEAFF
d_gene: TRBD1
j_gene: TRBJ1-1
abundance: -
v_gene: TRBV6-5

CDR3nt: TGTGCCAGTACTGTACTAGCGGGACCCGGGGAGCTGTTTTTT
CDR3aa: CASTVLAGPGELFF
d_gene: TRBD2
j_gene: TRBJ2-2
abundance: -
v_gene: TRBV6-5

CDR3nt: TGTGCCAGCAGCGTAGGGCCTGCGGGGACCCCTGGGAATGAGCAGTTCTTC
CDR3aa: CASSVGPAGTPGNEQFF
d_gene: -
j_gene: TRBJ2-1
abundance: -
v_gene: TRBV9

CDR3nt: TGCGCCAGCAGCCACCGAAAAGCAACCAGGGACAGGGGTACGCAGTATTTT
CDR3aa: CASSHRKATRDRGTQYF
d_gene: TRBD1
j_gene: TRBJ2-3
abundance: -
v_gene: TRBV4-3

CDR3nt: TGCGCCAGCAGCTCGACAGCTAGCTCTGGAAACACCATATATTTT
CDR3aa: CASSSTASSGNTIYF
d_gene: -
j_gene: TRBJ1-3
abundance: -
v_gene: TRBV4-3

CDR3nt: TGCAGCGTCGGGACAGGGGAGGAGTGGGGAGGCTACACCTTC
CDR3aa: CSVGTGEEWGGYTF
d_gene: TRBD1
j_gene: TRBJ1-2
abundance: -
v_gene: TRBV29-1

CDR3nt: TGCGCCAGCAGCCAAGGAGGACACGCTCTTGGGGATACGCAGTATTTT
CDR3aa: CASSQGGHALGDTQYF
d_gene: -
j_gene: TRBJ2-3
abundance: few
v_gene: TRBV4-1

CDR3nt: TGTGCCAGCAGCTTAGGCAGCGGGGGTCCCTACGAGCAGTACTTC
CDR3aa: CASSLGSGGPYEQYF
d_gene: TRBD2
j_gene: TRBJ2-7
abundance: -
v_gene: TRBV11-1

CDR3nt: TGCGCCAGCAGCTTGGAGACAGGGCTGACTGAAGCTTTCTTT
CDR3aa: CASSLETGLTEAFF
d_gene: TRBD1
j_gene: TRBJ1-1
abundance: once
v_gene: TRBV5-1

CDR3nt: TGCAGCGTCGCCTCCGGAGAAGCGGGCACTGAAGCTTTCTTT
CDR3aa: CSVASGEAGTEAFF
d_gene: -
j_gene: TRBJ1-1
abundance: -
v_gene: TRBV29-1

CDR3nt: TGCGCCAGCAGTCAGGGGGGCTCCTACAATGAGCAGTTCTTC
CDR3aa: CASSQGGSYNEQFF
d_gene: -
j_gene: TRBJ2-1
abundance: -
v_gene: TRBV4-3

CDR3nt: TGTGCCAGCAGCGTAGGTTCCCCCGCGAGCGGGGGGGCAGTGAGCTCCTACAATGAGCAGTTCTTC
CDR3aa: CASSVGSPASGGAVSSYNEQFF
d_gene: TRBD2
j_gene: TRBJ2-1
abundance: -
v_gene: TRBV9

CDR3nt: TGTGCCAGCAGCTTGGGGACTCGTAATTCACCCCTCCACTTT
CDR3aa: CASSLGTRNSPLHF
d_gene: -
j_gene: TRBJ1-6
abundance: -
v_gene: TRBV5-6

CDR3nt: TGTGCCAGCACGGTGGGATCCGGGGGATCCTACGAGCAGTACTTC
CDR3aa: CASTVGSGGSYEQYF
d_gene: -
j_gene: TRBJ2-7
abundance: -
v_gene: TRBV6-1

CDR3nt: TGTGCCAGCAGCTTAGCGCGCGGCATCCGCACAGATACGCAGTATTTT
CDR3aa: CASSLARGIRTDTQYF
d_gene: -
j_gene: TRBJ2-3
abundance: -
v_gene: TRBV7-2

CDR3nt: TGCAGCGTTGCCTACTTCTCCTACGAGCAGTACTTC
CDR3aa: CSVAYFSYEQYF
d_gene: -
j_gene: TRBJ2-7
abundance: once
v_gene: TRBV29-1

CDR3nt: TGTGCCAGCAGTTATAGACAGGGGAATCAGCCCCAGCATTTT
CDR3aa: CASSYRQGNQPQHF
d_gene: TRBD1
j_gene: TRBJ1-5
abundance: few
v_gene: TRBV6-5

CDR3nt: TGTGCCAGCAGCTTAGAGGGCAACTATGGCTACACCTTC
CDR3aa: CASSLEGNYGYTF
d_gene: -
j_gene: TRBJ1-2
abundance: -
v_gene: TRBV11-3